This TCR beta chain was sequenced for a study of cytomegalovirus exposure and HLA in healthy donors. Looked up from germline, CDR1 is MNHNS and CDR2 is SASEGT. J gave up 5 bases and V 0 bases, and 5 bases lay outside the gene matches. This CDR3 is 15 amino acids long. Whole-study results and caveats: Analysis was performed later, and it showed HLA-associated TCR beta chains to be more clonally expanded than equally common others. A link between a missense DCLRE1C variant and TCR beta V- and J-gene trimming emerged from a later analysis. Common viral pathogens were later found to be apparently linked to several of the most significant clusters. Across all donors, roughly uniform sequencing depth was an assumption of the presence/absence analyses.

PCR employed 60 Vbeta and 13 Jbeta primers. The assay was immunoSEQ multiplex PCR, and TCRdb's table has in-frame clones only and misses some. In the table there are about 110,000 clones, roughly 70% of which are singletons. As concerns this clone: The antigen is unknown.

V gene TRBV6-1 combines with J gene TRBJ2-3; TRBD2 agrees at 7 bases. The source is a male donor in good health and CMV-seropositive. The sequenced sample was PBMCs. The CDR3 nucleotides read TGTGCCAGCAGTGAAGCGGGAGGGCCGATAGATACGCAGTATTTT. Its protein is CASSEAGGPIDTQYF.